Shown below are 21 T cell receptor beta chains from a single sample sequenced in a study of shared clonotypes between healthy human individuals. As defined, naive CD8 cells were CD45RO-negative and positively selected for CCR7, with terminally differentiated effector memory CD45RA+ cells excluded. Measured with immunoSEQ multiplex PCR; TCRdb has only the in-frame clones, and not every one. The repertoire has a few hundred thousand clones, about 95% of them found once; the top ten carry 0.1% to 0.11%. Sequencing was done on a sample of naive CD8+ T cells sorted from blood. Source of these receptors: a young woman in good health.

The genes are TRBV27 and TRBJ2-1; no reliable D call. This CDR3 contains 11 residues. V was clipped by 8 bases and J by 11 bases, with 13 bases between them. The germline V gene encodes CDR1 MNHEY and CDR2 SMNVEV (reference sequence). The chain's CDR3 is CASYQAGKQFF. In DNA, the CDR3 is TGTGCCAGCTATCAGGCCGGTAAGCAGTTCTTC.

The genes are TRBV2 and TRBJ2-5, with 10 bases lining up with TRBD2. Germline V gene lookup returns CDR1 SNHLY and CDR2 FYNNEI. CDR3 length: 15 residues. The V and J ends lost 6 bases and 2 bases, in that order; junction bases with no gene match: 6. The CDR3 loop reads CASRLIAGGQETQYF. The DNA of the CDR3 is TGTGCCAGCAGACTCATAGCGGGGGGTCAAGAGACCCAGTACTTC. Using reference TRBV2 and TRBJ2-5 for the parts outside the CDR3, the full variable domain is EPEVTQTPSHQVTQMGQEVILRCVPISNHLYFYWYRQILGQKVEFLVSFYNNEISEKSEIFDDQFSVERPDGSNFTLKIRSTKLEDSAMYFCASRLIAGGQETQYFGPGTRLLVL.

This clone has only one observation. The chain has TRBV19 and TRBJ2-3; TRBD2 is a possible D gene (6 bases). The CDR3 length is 15 residues. Deletions cut 2 bases from V and 5 bases from J, with 14 bases between. Looked up from germline, CDR1 is LNHDA and CDR2 is SQIVND (reference sequence). The CDR3 spells CASSIYSGVGDTQYF. CDR3 bases: TGTGCCAGTAGTATATACTCGGGAGTGGGAGATACGCAGTATTTT.

The chain employs TRBV19 and TRBJ2-1; D unclear. This CDR3 region has 13 residues. V lost 5 bases to trimming and J lost 6 bases, with 11 bases between them. The germline gives CDR1 LNHDA, CDR2 SQIVND (reference sequence). The CDR3 region is CASSVGFPNEQFF. CDR3 nucleotide sequence: TGTGCCAGTAGTGTCGGGTTCCCCAATGAGCAGTTCTTC.

As regards this clone: Other DNA variants within this sample encode the same CDR3. The gene calls are TRBV27 and TRBJ1-5; unclear D gene. Trimming cost V 3 bases and J 2 bases, with 8 bases left between them. This CDR3 contains 14 residues. Germline V gives CDR1 MNHEY, CDR2 SMNVEV (reference sequence). This CDR3 is CASSFSGGNQPQHF. The CDR3 nucleotides are TGTGCCAGCAGTTTTTCCGGAGGCAATCAGCCCCAGCATTTT.

The J gene is TRBJ2-1, the V gene TRBV5-6; unclear D gene. V lost 0 bases, J lost 6 bases, and 7 bases lay in between. Germline V gives CDR1 SGHDT, CDR2 YYEEEE. CDR3 size: 13 residues. The CDR3 DNA reads as TGTGCCAGCAGCTTGGGCCGGTTCAATGAGCAGTTCTTC. Its protein is CASSLGRFNEQFF.

The rearrangement joins TRBV29-1 to TRBJ2-5; a possible D gene is TRBD2 (7 bases). The CDR3 totals 16 residues. V gave up 0 bases and J gave up 2 bases, with 16 bases separating them. Germline CDR1 SQVTM, CDR2 ANQGSEA. The chain's CDR3 is CSVEELASGQQETQYF. CDR3 in DNA: TGCAGCGTTGAAGAATTGGCTAGCGGACAGCAAGAGACCCAGTACTTC.

The gene calls are TRBV7-9 and TRBJ2-7; D not certain. V lost 5 bases, J lost 2 bases, and 13 bases lay in between. The CDR3 loop spans 14 amino acids. Germline CDR1 is SEHNR and CDR2 is FQNEAQ (reference sequence). For the CDR3, the DNA is TGTGCCAGCAGCCCCCCATGGGTAACCTACGAGCAGTACTTC. Its translation is CASSPPWVTYEQYF.

The chain couples TRBV5-6 to TRBJ2-7; 11 bases match TRBD2. Germline assignment: CDR1 SGHDT and CDR2 YYEEEE. Germline trimming cut 0 bases from V and 7 bases from J; bases unmatched to any gene: 6. The CDR3 sequence is 15 residues long. For the CDR3, the DNA is TGTGCCAGCAGCTTGGCGATAGCGGGAGGGCGGGAGCAGTACTTC. Protein: CASSLAIAGGREQYF.

Notes on this clone: At one end the junction does not follow the germline gene, possibly because of a read error. This chain links TRBV27 with TRBJ2-3; possibly TRBD2 for D (6 bases). CDR3 length equals 12 residues. CDR1 and CDR2 (germline): MNHEY, SMNVEV (reference sequence). CDR3 DNA: TGTGCCAGCAGTGGAGGGGCCTTCGGGTTAAGGTTT. Translated: CASSGGAFGLRF.

The V gene is TRBV11-2, the J gene TRBJ1-6; 7 bases match TRBD1. The CDR3 spans 13 residues. The V and J ends lost 7 bases and 7 bases, in that order; junction bases with no gene match: 4. Germline loops: CDR1 SGHAT, CDR2 FQNNGV. CDR3 bases: TGTGCCAGCACGACAGGGAGGAATTCACCCCTCCACTTT. Translating it yields CASTTGRNSPLHF.

This chain joins TRBV19 and TRBJ2-3; D might be TRBD1 (5 bases). Germline values: CDR1 LNHDA, CDR2 SQIVND (reference sequence). Trimming stripped 5 bases from V and 1 base from J, with 10 bases between. The CDR3 has 14 residues. The CDR3 protein is CASSQIQGTDTQYF. The CDR3 DNA sequence: TGTGCCAGTAGTCAGATACAGGGCACAGATACGCAGTATTTT.

About this clone: The same CDR3 also results from other DNA sequences found in this sample. The chain links TRBV28 to TRBJ2-7; TRBD2 is a possible D gene (5 bases). The germline V and J ends were trimmed by 2 bases and 3 bases, with 8 bases remaining between them. The length of the CDR3 is 13 residues. Germline assignment: CDR1 MDHEN and CDR2 SYDVKM. The CDR3 sequence is CASSLRGLYEQYF. The CDR3 DNA reads as TGTGCCAGCAGTTTAAGAGGGCTCTACGAGCAGTACTTC.

The chain has TRBV7-8 and TRBJ2-3; 7 bases align to TRBD2. With 3 bases clipped from V and 1 base from J, the junction kept 13 bases outside the gene matches. This CDR3 is 18 amino acids long. CDR1 and CDR2 from the germline V gene are SGHVS and FQNEAQ. The CDR3 region is CASSFTLATSEGTDTQYF. Here the CDR3 DNA reads TGTGCCAGCAGCTTCACCCTAGCTACTAGCGAGGGCACAGATACGCAGTATTTT.

The genes are TRBV6-6 and TRBJ2-3, with a possible D match to TRBD1 (5 bases). Trimming stripped 2 bases from V and 6 bases from J, with 15 bases between. From germline, CDR1 is MNHNY and CDR2 SVGAGI (reference sequence). CDR3 size: 15 residues. CDR3 in amino acids: CASSYRQGYPDTQYF. The CDR3 DNA is TGTGCCAGCAGTTACCGGCAGGGATACCCTGATACGCAGTATTTT.

The rearrangement joins TRBV2 to TRBJ2-7, with D tentatively TRBD1 (5 bases). Trimming removed 7 bases from V and 2 bases from J, with 12 bases in between. Germline values: CDR1 SNHLY, CDR2 FYNNEI. This CDR3 is 13 amino acids long. This CDR3 is CASTKGSAYEQYF. The CDR3 bases are TGTGCCAGCACCAAGGGGTCAGCCTACGAGCAGTACTTC.

The CDR3 coding sequence is TGTGCCAGCAGCTTAAGGACTAGCGGGAGTCGCGAGCAGTACTTC. This sequence encodes CASSLRTSGSREQYF. The rearrangement links TRBV13 to TRBJ2-7; 13 positions match TRBD2. CDR3 size: 15 residues. Germline-derived CDR1 and CDR2 are PRHDT and FYEKMQ (reference sequence). With 2 bases clipped from V and 6 bases from J, the junction kept 4 bases outside the gene matches.

This chain connects TRBV29-1 to TRBJ1-1; tentatively, D is TRBD1 (6 bases). V lost 7 bases to trimming and J lost 1 base, with 10 bases between them. The CDR3 loop spans 12 amino acids. CDR1 and CDR2 from the germline V gene are SQVTM and ANQGSEA. The CDR3 DNA reads TGCAGCGCGGGGGCCCCGAACACTGAAGCTTTCTTT. Protein product: CSAGAPNTEAFF.

The V gene is TRBV7-9, the J gene TRBJ2-5; D may be TRBD2 (5 bases). The germline gives CDR1 SEHNR, CDR2 FQNEAQ (reference sequence). This CDR3 has 16 amino acids. V dropped 2 bases and J dropped 0 bases, with 13 bases sitting between them. CDR3 coding DNA: TGTGCCAGCAGCTTAATCGGGGAAATGTACCAAGAGACCCAGTACTTC. Translating gives CASSLIGEMYQETQYF.

The chain recombines TRBV27 with TRBJ2-3; D unclear. Germline lookup yields CDR1 MNHEY and CDR2 SMNVEV (reference sequence). Trimming removed 3 bases from V and 5 bases from J, with 6 bases in between. This CDR3 is built from 12 residues. The CDR3 protein is CASSFDGDTQYF. The DNA for the CDR3 is TGTGCCAGCAGTTTCGACGGAGATACGCAGTATTTT.

The CDR3 sequence: CATSRERVSNQPQHF. In DNA form, the CDR3 reads TGTGCCACCAGCAGAGAACGGGTTAGCAATCAGCCCCAGCATTTT. The rearrangement joins TRBV15 to TRBJ1-5; D gene unclear. The CDR3 spans 15 residues. V was shortened by 0 bases and J by 0 bases, with 6 bases between the two germline ends. Germline V gene lookup returns CDR1 LNHNV and CDR2 YYDKDF (reference sequence). Full variable domain (missing parts from reference TRBV15 and TRBJ1-5): DAMVIQNPRYQVTQFGKPVTLSCSQTLNHNVMYWYQQKSSQAPKLLFHYYDKDFNNEADTPDNFQSRRPNTSFCFLDIRSPGLGDTAMYLCATSRERVSNQPQHFGDGTRLSIL.